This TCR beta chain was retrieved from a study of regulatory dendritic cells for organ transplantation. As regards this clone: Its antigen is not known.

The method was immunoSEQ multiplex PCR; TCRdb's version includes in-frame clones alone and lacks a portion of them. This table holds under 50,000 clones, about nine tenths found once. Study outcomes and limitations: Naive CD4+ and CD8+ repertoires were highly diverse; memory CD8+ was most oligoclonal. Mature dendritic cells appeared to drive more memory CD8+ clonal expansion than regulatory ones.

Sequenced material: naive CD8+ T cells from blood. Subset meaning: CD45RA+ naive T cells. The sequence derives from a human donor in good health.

CDR3 DNA sequence: TGTGCCAGCAGCCAAGGGGACTTATATGGCTACACCTTC. Translated, it gives CASSQGDLYGYTF. This rearrangement joins TRBV4-2 to TRBJ1-2, with D maybe TRBD1 (5 bases). The CDR3 covers 13 residues. Trimming took off 1 base at V and 5 bases at J, with 8 bases between the two ends. The germline CDR1 and CDR2 sequences are LGHNA and YNFKEQ.